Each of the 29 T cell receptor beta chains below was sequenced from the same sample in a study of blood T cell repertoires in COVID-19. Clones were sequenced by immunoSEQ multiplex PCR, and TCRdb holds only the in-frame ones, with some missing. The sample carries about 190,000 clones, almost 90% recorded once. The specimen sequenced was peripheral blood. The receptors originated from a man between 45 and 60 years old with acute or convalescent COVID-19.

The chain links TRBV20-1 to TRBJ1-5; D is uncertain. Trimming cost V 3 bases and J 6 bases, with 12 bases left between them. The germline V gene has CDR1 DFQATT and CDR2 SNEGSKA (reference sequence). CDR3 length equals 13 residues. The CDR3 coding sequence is TGCAGTGCTAGTGTCGGGAACGGTCAGCCCCAGCATTTT. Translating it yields CSASVGNGQPQHF.

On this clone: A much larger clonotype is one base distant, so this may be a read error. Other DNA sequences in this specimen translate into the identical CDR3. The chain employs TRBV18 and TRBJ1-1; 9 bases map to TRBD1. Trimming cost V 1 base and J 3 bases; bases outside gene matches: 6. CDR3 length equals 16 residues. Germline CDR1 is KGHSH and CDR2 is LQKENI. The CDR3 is CASSPRTGGRDTEAFF. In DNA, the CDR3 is TGTGCCAGCTCACCACGTACAGGGGGCAGAGACACTGAAGCTTTCTTT.

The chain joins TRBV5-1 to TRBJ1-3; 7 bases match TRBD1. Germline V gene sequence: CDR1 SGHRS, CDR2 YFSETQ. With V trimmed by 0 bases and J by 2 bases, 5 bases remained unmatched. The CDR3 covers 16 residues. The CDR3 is CASSLALQGTGNTIYF. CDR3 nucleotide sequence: TGCGCCAGCAGCTTGGCCCTACAGGGGACTGGAAACACCATATATTTT.

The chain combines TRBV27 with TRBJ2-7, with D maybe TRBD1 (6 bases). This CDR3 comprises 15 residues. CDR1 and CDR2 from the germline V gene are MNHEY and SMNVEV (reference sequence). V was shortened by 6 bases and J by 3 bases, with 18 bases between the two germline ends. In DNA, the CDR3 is TGTGCCAGCAGGAAAACCGGGACACTTGACTACGAGCAGTACTTC. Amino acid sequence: CASRKTGTLDYEQYF.

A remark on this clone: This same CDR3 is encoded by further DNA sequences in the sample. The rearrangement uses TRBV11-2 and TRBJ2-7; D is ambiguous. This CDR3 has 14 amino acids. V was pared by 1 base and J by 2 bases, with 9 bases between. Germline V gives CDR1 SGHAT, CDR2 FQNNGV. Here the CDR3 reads CASSLGGGTYEQYF. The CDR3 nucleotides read TGTGCCAGCAGCTTAGGTGGCGGTACCTACGAGCAGTACTTC.

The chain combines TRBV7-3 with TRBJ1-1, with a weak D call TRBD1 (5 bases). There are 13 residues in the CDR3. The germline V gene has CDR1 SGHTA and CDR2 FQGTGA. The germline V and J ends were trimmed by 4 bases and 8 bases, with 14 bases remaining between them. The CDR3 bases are TGTGCCAGCAGCTACTCGGGGGGTACGGAAGCTTTCTTT. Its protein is CASSYSGGTEAFF.

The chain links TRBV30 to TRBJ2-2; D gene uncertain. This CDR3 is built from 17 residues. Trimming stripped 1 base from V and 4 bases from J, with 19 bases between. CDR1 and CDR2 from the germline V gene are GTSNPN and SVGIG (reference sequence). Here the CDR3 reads CAWSGIGPLRRTGELFF. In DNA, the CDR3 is TGTGCCTGGAGTGGAATTGGTCCCCTGCGGCGCACCGGGGAGCTGTTTTTT.

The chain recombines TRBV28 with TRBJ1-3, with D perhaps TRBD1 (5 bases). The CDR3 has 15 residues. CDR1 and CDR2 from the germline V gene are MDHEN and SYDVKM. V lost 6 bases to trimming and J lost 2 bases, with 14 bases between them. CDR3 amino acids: CASRSRESTGNTIYF. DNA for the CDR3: TGTGCCAGCAGGTCCAGGGAAAGTACTGGAAACACCATATATTTT. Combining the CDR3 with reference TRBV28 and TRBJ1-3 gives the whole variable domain DVKVTQSSRYLVKRTGEKVFLECVQDMDHENMFWYRQDPGLGLRLIYFSYDVKMKEKGDIPEGYSVSREKKERFSLILESASTNQTSMYLCASRSRESTGNTIYFGEGSWLTVV.

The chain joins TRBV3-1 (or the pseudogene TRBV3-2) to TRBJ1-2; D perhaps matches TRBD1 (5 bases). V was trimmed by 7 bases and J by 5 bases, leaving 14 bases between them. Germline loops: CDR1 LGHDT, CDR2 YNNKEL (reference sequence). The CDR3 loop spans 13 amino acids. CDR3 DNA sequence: TGTGCCAGCACCAATCAGGGTCGGTATGGCTACACCTTC. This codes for CASTNQGRYGYTF.

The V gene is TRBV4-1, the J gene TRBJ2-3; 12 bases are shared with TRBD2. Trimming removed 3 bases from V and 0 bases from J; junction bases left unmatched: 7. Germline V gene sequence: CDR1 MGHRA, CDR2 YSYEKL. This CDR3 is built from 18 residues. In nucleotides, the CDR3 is TGCGCCAGCAGCCACGATGGACTAGCGGGGCTTAGCACAGATACGCAGTATTTT. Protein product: CASSHDGLAGLSTDTQYF.

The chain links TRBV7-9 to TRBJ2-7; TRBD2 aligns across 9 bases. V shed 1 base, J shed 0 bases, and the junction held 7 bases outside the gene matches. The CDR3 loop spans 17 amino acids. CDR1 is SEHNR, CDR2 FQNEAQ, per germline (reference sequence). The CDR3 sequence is CASSLGYRLADSYEQYF. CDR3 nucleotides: TGTGCCAGCAGCTTAGGGTACCGACTAGCGGACTCCTACGAGCAGTACTTC.

The CDR3 sequence: CASSLGQGGEKLFF. The CDR3 DNA is TGTGCCAGCAGCTTGGGACAGGGGGGTGAAAAACTGTTTTTT. This chain uses TRBV5-6 with TRBJ1-4; 9 bases map to TRBD1. Germline CDR1 reads SGHDT; CDR2 reads YYEEEE. CDR3 length equals 14 residues. J gave up 7 bases and V 0 bases, and 1 base lay outside the gene matches.

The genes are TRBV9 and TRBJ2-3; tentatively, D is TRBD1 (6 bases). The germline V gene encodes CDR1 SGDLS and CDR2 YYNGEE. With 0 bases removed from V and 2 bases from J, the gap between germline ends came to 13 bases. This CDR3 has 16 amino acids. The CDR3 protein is CASSVALQGATDTQYF. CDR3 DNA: TGTGCCAGCAGCGTAGCGCTACAGGGAGCCACAGATACGCAGTATTTT.

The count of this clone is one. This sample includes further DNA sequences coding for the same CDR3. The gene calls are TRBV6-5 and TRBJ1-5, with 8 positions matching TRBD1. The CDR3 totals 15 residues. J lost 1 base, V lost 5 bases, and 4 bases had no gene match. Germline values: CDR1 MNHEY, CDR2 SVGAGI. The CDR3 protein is CASSTTGGSNQPQHF. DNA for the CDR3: TGTGCCAGCAGTACTACAGGGGGGAGCAATCAGCCCCAGCATTTT.

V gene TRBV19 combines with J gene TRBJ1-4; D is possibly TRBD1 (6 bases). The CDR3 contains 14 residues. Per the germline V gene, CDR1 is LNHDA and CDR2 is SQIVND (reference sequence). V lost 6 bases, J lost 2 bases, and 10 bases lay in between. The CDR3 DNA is TGTGCCAGTAGGCTACAGGGTACTAATGAAAAACTGTTTTTT. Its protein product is CASRLQGTNEKLFF.

CDR3 residues: CASSIGASVTYNEQFF. CDR3 sequence (DNA): TGTGCCAGTAGTATAGGGGCTAGCGTCACCTACAATGAGCAGTTCTTC. This chain joins TRBV19 and TRBJ2-1; D possibly corresponds to TRBD2 (6 bases). Per the germline V gene, CDR1 is LNHDA and CDR2 is SQIVND (reference sequence). The CDR3 is made up of 16 amino acids. Trimming removed 1 base from V and 2 bases from J, with 12 bases in between.

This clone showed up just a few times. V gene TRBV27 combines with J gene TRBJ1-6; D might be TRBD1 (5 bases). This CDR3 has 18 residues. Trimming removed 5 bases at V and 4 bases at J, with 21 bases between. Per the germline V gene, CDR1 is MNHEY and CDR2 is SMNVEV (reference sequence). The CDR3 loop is CASSRNPPARGYNSPLHF. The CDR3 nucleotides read TGTGCCAGCAGTCGGAACCCGCCCGCTCGGGGGTATAATTCACCCCTCCACTTT.

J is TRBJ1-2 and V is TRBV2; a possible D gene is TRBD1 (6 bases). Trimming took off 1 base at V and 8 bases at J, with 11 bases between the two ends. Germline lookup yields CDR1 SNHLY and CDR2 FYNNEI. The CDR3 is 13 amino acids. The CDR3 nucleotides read TGTGCCAGCAGTGAAGACAGGGCAGGCGGCTACACCTTC. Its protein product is CASSEDRAGGYTF.

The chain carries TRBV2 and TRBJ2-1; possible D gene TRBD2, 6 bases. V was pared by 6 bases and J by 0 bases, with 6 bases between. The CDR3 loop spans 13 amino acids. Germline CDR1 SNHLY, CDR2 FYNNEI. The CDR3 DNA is TGTGCCAGCAGGCGGGACTCCTACAATGAGCAGTTCTTC. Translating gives CASRRDSYNEQFF.

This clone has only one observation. The CDR3 is CASSQTGVGTEAFF. The CDR3 bases are TGTGCCAGCAGCCAAACGGGGGTAGGTACTGAAGCTTTCTTT. This chain links TRBV3-1 (or the pseudogene TRBV3-2) with TRBJ1-1; tentative D call: TRBD1 (5 bases). V lost 2 bases, J lost 5 bases, and 12 bases lay in between. The V gene's germline CDR1 is LGHDT and CDR2 YNNKEL (reference sequence). The CDR3 is 14 amino acids.

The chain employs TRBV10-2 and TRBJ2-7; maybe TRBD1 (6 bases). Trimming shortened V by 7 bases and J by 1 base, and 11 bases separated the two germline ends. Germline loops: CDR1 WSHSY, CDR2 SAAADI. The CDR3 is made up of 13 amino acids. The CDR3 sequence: CASKLGQSYEQYF. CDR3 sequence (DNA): TGCGCCAGCAAACTCGGACAGTCCTACGAGCAGTACTTC.

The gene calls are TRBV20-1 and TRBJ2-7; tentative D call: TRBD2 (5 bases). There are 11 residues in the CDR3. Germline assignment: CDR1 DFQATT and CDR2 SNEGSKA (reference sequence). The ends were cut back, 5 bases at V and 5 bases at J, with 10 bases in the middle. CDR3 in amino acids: CSALLDHEQYF. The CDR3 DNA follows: TGCAGTGCTCTACTAGATCACGAGCAGTACTTC.

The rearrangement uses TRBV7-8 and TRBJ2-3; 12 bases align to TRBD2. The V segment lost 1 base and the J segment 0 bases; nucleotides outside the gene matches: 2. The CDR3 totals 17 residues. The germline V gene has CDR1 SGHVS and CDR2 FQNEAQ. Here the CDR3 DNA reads TGTGCCAGCAGCTTAGGGACTAGCGGGACTAGCACAGATACGCAGTATTTT. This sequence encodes CASSLGTSGTSTDTQYF.

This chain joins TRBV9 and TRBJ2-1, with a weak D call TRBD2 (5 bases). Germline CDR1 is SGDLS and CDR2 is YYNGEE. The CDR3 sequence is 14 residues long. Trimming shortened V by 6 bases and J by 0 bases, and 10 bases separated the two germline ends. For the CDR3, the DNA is TGTGCCAGCAAGGAGGTGAGCTCCTACAATGAGCAGTTCTTC. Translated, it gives CASKEVSSYNEQFF. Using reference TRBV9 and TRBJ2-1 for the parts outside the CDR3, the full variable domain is DSGVTQTPKHLITATGQRVTLRCSPRSGDLSVYWYQQSLDQGLQFLIQYYNGEERAKGNILERFSAQQFPDLHSELNLSSLELGDSALYFCASKEVSSYNEQFFGPGTRLTVL.

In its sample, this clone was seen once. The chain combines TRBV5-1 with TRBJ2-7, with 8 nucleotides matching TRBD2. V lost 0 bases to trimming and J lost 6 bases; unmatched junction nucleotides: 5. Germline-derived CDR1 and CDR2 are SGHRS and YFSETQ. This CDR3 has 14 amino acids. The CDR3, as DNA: TGCGCCAGCAGCTTGGCTCTAGCGGGTAGCGAGCAGTACTTC. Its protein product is CASSLALAGSEQYF.

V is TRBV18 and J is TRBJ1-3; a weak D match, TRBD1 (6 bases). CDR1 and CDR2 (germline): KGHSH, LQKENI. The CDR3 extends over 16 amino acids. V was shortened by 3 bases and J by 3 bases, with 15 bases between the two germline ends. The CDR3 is CASSPPDRLYGNTIYF. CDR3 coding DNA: TGTGCCAGCTCACCTCCCGACAGGCTATATGGAAACACCATATATTTT.

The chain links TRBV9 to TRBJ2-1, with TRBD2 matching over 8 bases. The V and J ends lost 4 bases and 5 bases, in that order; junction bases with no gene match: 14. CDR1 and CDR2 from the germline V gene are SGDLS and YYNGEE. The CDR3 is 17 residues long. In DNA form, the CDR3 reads TGTGCCAGCAGCAAACATCGGGATAGCGGGACGAACAATGAGCAGTTCTTC. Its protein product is CASSKHRDSGTNNEQFF.

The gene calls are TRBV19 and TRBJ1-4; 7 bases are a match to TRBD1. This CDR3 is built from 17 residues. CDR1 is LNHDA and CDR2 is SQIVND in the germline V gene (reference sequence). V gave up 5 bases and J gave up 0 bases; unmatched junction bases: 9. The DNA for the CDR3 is TGTGCCAGTAGTCAGGGGGGAAAAGCTTCAACTAATGAAAAACTGTTTTTT. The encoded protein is CASSQGGKASTNEKLFF.

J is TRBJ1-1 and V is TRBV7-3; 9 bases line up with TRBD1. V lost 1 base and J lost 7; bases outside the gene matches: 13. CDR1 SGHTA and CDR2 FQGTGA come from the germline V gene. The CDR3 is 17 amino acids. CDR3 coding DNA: TGTGCCAGCAGCTTAAAGGGGCCGGGACAGGGTATAGATGAAGCTTTCTTT. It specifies CASSLKGPGQGIDEAFF. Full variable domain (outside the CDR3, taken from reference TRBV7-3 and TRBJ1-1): GAGVSQTPSNKVTEKGKYVELRCDPISGHTALYWYRQSLGQGPEFLIYFQGTGAADDSGLPNDRFFAVRPEGSVSTLKIQRTERGDSAVYLCASSLKGPGQGIDEAFFGQGTRLTVV.